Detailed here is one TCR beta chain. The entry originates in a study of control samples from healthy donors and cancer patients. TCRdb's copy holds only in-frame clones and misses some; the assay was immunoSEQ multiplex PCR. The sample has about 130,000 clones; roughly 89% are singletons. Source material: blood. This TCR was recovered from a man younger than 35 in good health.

The CDR3 reads CASSHFAMNTEAFF. The CDR3, as DNA: TGCGCCAGCAGCCATTTCGCAATGAACACTGAAGCTTTCTTT. The V call is TRBV4-1, the J call TRBJ1-1; D gene ambiguous. Germline values: CDR1 MGHRA, CDR2 YSYEKL. The V end was cut by 3 bases, the J end by 0 bases, with 8 bases between. The CDR3 spans 14 residues.